A single TCR beta chain is shown here with its context. V shed 3 bases and J 0 bases; nucleotides not matched to a gene: 3. Germline CDR1 LNHDA, CDR2 SQIVND (reference sequence). This CDR3 contains 16 residues. This specimen belongs to a study of low-dose radiotherapy and immunotherapy resistance in tumors. Across the study: Daily intake of oral aspirin 300 mg by patients lasted four cycles and began on cycle 1 day 1.

TRAV- and TRBV-specific primers, spanning alpha and beta chains, primed first-strand cDNA. With a constant-region primer and a V-primer adapter, TCRs were subjected to roughly 18 PCR cycles of amplification. TCRdb processed the reads anew with MiXCR; each CDR3 protein has one entry. The sample holds 10,000 to 15,000 distinct CDR3 sequences; roughly 60% are singletons and the top ten take approximately 7.7%. The chain couples TRBV19 to TRBJ1-5; 9 bases are shared with TRBD1. This TCR was sampled from a human donor with advanced metastatic prostate, ovarian, gallbladder or colorectal cancer (not recorded which). This table probably holds off-target reads from a library built for another chain. This CDR3 reads CASSIWTGDSNQPQHF. The CDR3, as DNA: TGTGCCAGTAGTATCTGGACAGGGGATAGCAATCAGCCCCAGCATTTT.